This T cell receptor beta chain was captured in a study of CXCR3-negative and CXCR3-positive naive CD8 T cells (dated by TCRdb to the late 2010s). General notes on the study: Approximately 140 million TRB reads were obtained in total, roughly 1.5 +/- 0.3 million reads per library. Diversity and physicochemical repertoire analyses were performed on around ten donors pooled from two independent experiments. Naive subsets from a handful of donors and memory cells from 3 donors were included in the TRBV-TRBJ cluster analysis.

Instrument used: NextSeq 550. The Human TCR Profiling Kit (MiLaboratory) was used to make UMI-labeled 5' RACE TRB cDNA libraries. The full amount of extracted RNA was used for cDNA synthesis, and the full amount of resulting cDNA was used for PCR amplification. Libraries were prepared in parallel using an identical number of PCR cycles. Per the original workflow: About 54,000 +/- 9,700 unique UMI-labeled TRB cDNA molecules per library were extracted with MIGEC and MiXCR, with at least two reads per UMI required. An average of approximately 40,000 +/- 10,000 functional in-frame TRB CDR3 nucleotide clonotypes without stop codons was found per library. After downsampling to 5000 UMI-labeled TRB molecules per sample, diversity metrics, including normalized Shannon-Wiener and Chao1, were computed in VDJtools. VDJtools computed clonotype-size-weighted physicochemical properties of the central five CDR3 residues: interaction energy, strength, volume and Kidera factor 4. The reads went through TCRdb reprocessing, and each CDR3 protein sequence gets one entry with no DNA. In this record, the V and J calls reflect TCRdb's handling and not the investigators' own analysis. This sample's table lists 60,000 to 65,000 distinct CDR3 sequences. The ten biggest clones cover roughly 0.75% of the sample.

For each CD8+ T cell subset, flow sorting was done in triplicate, and 300,000 to 350,000 cells per subset went directly into RLT lysis buffer. To keep memory contaminants out, a stringent definition of naive CD8+ T cells was applied: CD45RO-CCR7+CD27+CD95-. Standard density gradient centrifugation was used to isolate peripheral blood mononuclear cells from buffy coats. Naive CXCR3-negative and CXCR3-positive CD8+ T cells were flow-sorted using a FACSAria III. Total RNA was extracted from sorted cells with an RNeasy Mini Kit. Concerning this clonotype: Its specific antigen is unknown.

General conclusions and limits of the study: Both naive subsets had comparably high repertoire diversity, while memory CD8+ T cells had much lower repertoire diversity. Compared with CXCR3-negative naive cells, CXCR3-positive naive cells had TRB CDR3s with higher hydrophobicity (lower Kidera factor 4), lower energy, and higher strength and volume indices. Similar TRBV-TRBJ usage was shown by naive CXCR3-negative and CXCR3-positive cells from the same donor, whereas distinct patterns were shown by memory cells. Surface CD5, linked to self-reactivity in mice, was comparable between naive subsets; TCR interaction strength was therefore also inferred from TRB CDR3 physicochemical properties. CXCR3 expression partially decreased after cryopreservation, so most assays used freshly isolated PBMCs.

Looking up the germline V gene (reference sequence) yields CDR1 LNHDA and CDR2 SQIVND. The CDR3 spans 12 residues, from the cysteine through the phenylalanine. No DNA is recorded. This sequence originates from a human donor in good health. Some clones in this sample may be carry-over from other donors' samples. The chain links TRBV19 with TRBJ1-2; the TCRdb D gene call, TRBD1, has no DNA to confirm it. Sequencing input: naive CXCR3+ CD8+ T cells from blood. Taken with the paper, the label for cell subset or site translates to: CD45RO-CCR7+CD27+CD95- naive CD8+ T cells expressing CXCR3 (TNR3+). The CDR3 protein: CASRTGIYGYTF.